The clone carrying this TCR beta chain was seen ten or more times. The CDR3 extends over 15 amino acids. Germline-derived CDR1 and CDR2 are LNHDA and SQIVND (reference sequence). The V gene end was trimmed by 1 base and the J gene end by 3 bases; junction bases not matched to a gene: 5. Previously, flow cytometry had revealed CD8+CD57+ cell expansion in the patients chosen for sequencing. The sample is drawn from a study of CD8+CD57+ T cells in acquired aplastic anemia. Genomic DNA, the template, was used for profiling of the TCR beta VDJ and CDR3. TCRdb called the reads again in MiXCR, with one record for every CDR3 protein. The data contain roughly 280,000 distinct CDR3 sequences, approximately 60% of them singletons.

The chain carries TRBV19 and TRBJ2-7; TRBD2 matches 8 bases. Sequencing used sorted CD4+, CD8+, or CD8+CD57+ T cells (not recorded which) from PBMCs. The clonotype was recovered from a human donor with aplastic anemia. The CDR3 DNA follows: TGTGCCAGTAGTATAGTAACTAGCGGTAGCTACGAGCAGTACTTC. It codes for CASSIVTSGSYEQYF.